This is a list of T cell receptor beta chains from one sample in a study of T cell responses to AZD1222 COVID-19 vaccine. TCRdb keeps only in-frame clones here, not all; method: immunoSEQ multiplex PCR. The table shows tens of thousands of clones, with around 85% occurring only once. Sequenced here: peripheral blood, sampled on day 0 of MenACWY control vaccination. The receptors here all came from an adult in good health. Each CDR3 is given with its conserved first and last residue. The D gene is left open where the match is weak. The listing skips clone size in some rows; elsewhere it reads once, few, many or a size class.

d_gene: .; v_gene: TRBV28; abundance: .; j_gene: TRBJ1-4; CDR3aa: CASSTSPLIKEKLFF; CDR3nt: TGTGCCAGCAGTACCTCGCCGTTGATTAAAGAAAAACTGTTTTTT
d_gene: TRBD2; v_gene: TRBV7-2; abundance: .; j_gene: TRBJ2-3; CDR3aa: CASSVTSGTDTQYF; CDR3nt: TGTGCCAGCAGCGTCACTAGCGGCACAGATACGCAGTATTTT
d_gene: TRBD1; v_gene: TRBV30; abundance: .; j_gene: TRBJ2-1; CDR3aa: CASIPGTGVYNEQFF; CDR3nt: TGTGCCTCGATACCCGGGACAGGAGTTTACAATGAGCAGTTCTTC
d_gene: .; v_gene: TRBV6-6; abundance: .; j_gene: TRBJ2-7; CDR3aa: CASSYSTGEQYF; CDR3nt: TGTGCCAGCAGTTACTCGACTGGCGAGCAGTACTTC
d_gene: .; v_gene: TRBV19; abundance: .; j_gene: TRBJ2-7; CDR3aa: CASSTLRTRNSYEQYF; CDR3nt: TGTGCCAGTAGTACCCTCCGTACTAGGAACTCCTACGAGCAGTACTTC
d_gene: .; v_gene: TRBV15; abundance: .; j_gene: TRBJ1-4; CDR3aa: CATSGSATNEKLFF; CDR3nt: TGTGCCACCAGCGGATCTGCAACTAATGAAAAACTGTTTTTT
d_gene: .; v_gene: TRBV4-2; abundance: .; j_gene: TRBJ1-3; CDR3aa: CASSQDIGGKRNTIYF; CDR3nt: TGTGCCAGCAGCCAAGATATAGGAGGGAAACGAAACACCATATATTTT
d_gene: .; v_gene: TRBV5-1; abundance: few; j_gene: TRBJ1-1; CDR3aa: CASSLANLNTEAFF; CDR3nt: TGCGCCAGCAGCTTGGCCAATCTGAACACTGAAGCTTTCTTT
d_gene: TRBD2; v_gene: TRBV25-1; abundance: .; j_gene: TRBJ2-5; CDR3aa: CASSRGSGSGQTQYF; CDR3nt: TGTGCCAGCAGCCGGGGAAGCGGGAGCGGGCAGACCCAGTACTTC
d_gene: .; v_gene: TRBV30; abundance: .; j_gene: TRBJ2-7; CDR3aa: CAWTRTPDAYEQYF; CDR3nt: TGTGCCTGGACTAGGACCCCCGATGCCTACGAGCAGTACTTC
d_gene: .; v_gene: TRBV15; abundance: .; j_gene: TRBJ1-1; CDR3aa: CATSRPAGFQTEAFF; CDR3nt: TGTGCCACCAGCAGGCCCGCGGGATTCCAAACTGAAGCTTTCTTT
d_gene: TRBD1; v_gene: TRBV6-2/TRBV6-3; abundance: .; j_gene: TRBJ1-5; CDR3aa: CASSYHRDRGQDSNQPQHF; CDR3nt: TGTGCCAGCAGTTACCACCGGGACAGGGGGCAAGATAGCAATCAGCCCCAGCATTTT
d_gene: .; v_gene: TRBV15; abundance: .; j_gene: TRBJ1-5; CDR3aa: CATSRGGASQPQHF; CDR3nt: TGTGCCACCAGCAGAGGAGGGGCAAGCCAGCCCCAGCATTTT
d_gene: .; v_gene: TRBV20-1; abundance: .; j_gene: TRBJ1-2; CDR3aa: CSALDNGYTF; CDR3nt: TGCAGTGCTCTGGACAATGGCTACACCTTC
d_gene: .; v_gene: TRBV25-1; abundance: .; j_gene: TRBJ1-4; CDR3aa: CASSALTGPAANEKLFF; CDR3nt: TGTGCCAGCAGTGCATTAACAGGACCAGCGGCTAATGAAAAACTGTTTTTT
d_gene: .; v_gene: TRBV30; abundance: .; j_gene: TRBJ1-5; CDR3aa: CAWRENSNQPQHF; CDR3nt: TGTGCCTGGAGGGAAAATAGCAATCAGCCCCAGCATTTT
d_gene: .; v_gene: TRBV28; abundance: .; j_gene: TRBJ1-2; CDR3aa: CATSPFLRGRDLGYTF; CDR3nt: TGTGCCACTTCTCCGTTTCTGAGGGGCAGGGATCTTGGCTACACCTTC
d_gene: TRBD1; v_gene: TRBV2; abundance: .; j_gene: TRBJ2-1; CDR3aa: CASTNIGQGRDEQFF; CDR3nt: TGTGCCAGCACGAATATAGGACAGGGAAGAGATGAGCAGTTCTTC
d_gene: .; v_gene: TRBV7-2; abundance: .; j_gene: TRBJ2-1; CDR3aa: CASSSVDYLRDEQFF; CDR3nt: TGTGCCAGCAGCTCAGTGGACTACCTTAGGGATGAGCAGTTCTTC
d_gene: .; v_gene: TRBV7-9; abundance: .; j_gene: TRBJ1-1; CDR3aa: CASSPRAGWISMNTEAFF; CDR3nt: TGTGCCAGCAGCCCCCGGGCAGGGTGGATTAGTATGAACACTGAAGCTTTCTTT
d_gene: TRBD1; v_gene: TRBV6-6; abundance: .; j_gene: TRBJ2-2; CDR3aa: CASSRTGGAGELFF; CDR3nt: TGTGCCAGCAGCAGGACAGGGGGCGCCGGGGAGCTGTTTTTT
d_gene: TRBD1; v_gene: TRBV7-9; abundance: once; j_gene: TRBJ1-6; CDR3aa: CASSPTGTGRSPLHF; CDR3nt: TGTGCCAGCAGCCCAACCGGGACAGGGAGATCACCCCTCCACTTT
d_gene: TRBD2; v_gene: TRBV28; abundance: .; j_gene: TRBJ2-1; CDR3aa: CASSGSGRSSYNEQFF; CDR3nt: TGTGCCAGCAGTGGTAGCGGGAGAAGCTCCTACAATGAGCAGTTCTTC
d_gene: .; v_gene: TRBV19; abundance: few; j_gene: TRBJ2-1; CDR3aa: CASSITSYNEQFF; CDR3nt: TGTGCCAGTAGTATAACCAGCTACAATGAGCAGTTCTTC
d_gene: .; v_gene: TRBV12-5; abundance: few; j_gene: TRBJ2-5; CDR3aa: CASATGQDFGETQYF; CDR3nt: TGTGCTAGTGCCACCGGGCAGGACTTTGGAGAGACCCAGTACTTC
d_gene: .; v_gene: TRBV30; abundance: .; j_gene: TRBJ2-7; CDR3aa: CAWNPTDSYEQYF; CDR3nt: TGTGCCTGGAATCCGACAGACTCCTACGAGCAGTACTTC
d_gene: .; v_gene: TRBV27; abundance: .; j_gene: TRBJ1-6; CDR3aa: CASSLLTGLSPLHF; CDR3nt: TGTGCCAGCAGTCTCCTTACAGGGTTGTCACCCCTCCACTTT
d_gene: .; v_gene: TRBV18; abundance: .; j_gene: TRBJ2-1; CDR3aa: CASSHGAGGDEQFF; CDR3nt: TGTGCCAGCTCCCACGGGGCAGGAGGCGATGAGCAGTTCTTC
d_gene: .; v_gene: TRBV3-1/TRBV3-2; abundance: .; j_gene: TRBJ2-1; CDR3aa: CASSRDEGWDEQFF; CDR3nt: TGTGCCAGCAGCCGGGACGAGGGATGGGATGAGCAGTTCTTC
d_gene: TRBD1; v_gene: TRBV7-7; abundance: .; j_gene: TRBJ2-2; CDR3aa: CASSLRTGGTGELFF; CDR3nt: TGTGCCAGCAGCTTAAGGACAGGGGGAACCGGGGAGCTGTTTTTT
d_gene: .; v_gene: TRBV19; abundance: .; j_gene: TRBJ1-4; CDR3aa: CASSIESSNEKLFF; CDR3nt: TGTGCCAGTAGTATAGAATCATCTAATGAAAAACTGTTTTTT
d_gene: TRBD2; v_gene: TRBV2; abundance: .; j_gene: TRBJ2-2; CDR3aa: CASSETGTTNTGELFF; CDR3nt: TGTGCCAGCAGTGAGACCGGGACTACGAACACCGGGGAGCTGTTTTTT
d_gene: TRBD1; v_gene: TRBV11-2; abundance: .; j_gene: TRBJ2-1; CDR3aa: CASRPTAGTGRGDEQFF; CDR3nt: TGTGCCAGCAGGCCAACCGCCGGGACAGGGAGAGGCGATGAGCAGTTCTTC
d_gene: .; v_gene: TRBV6-5; abundance: .; j_gene: TRBJ2-1; CDR3aa: CASSPRDPHNEQFF; CDR3nt: TGTGCCAGCAGTCCCCGGGACCCCCACAATGAGCAGTTCTTC
d_gene: .; v_gene: TRBV10-3; abundance: .; j_gene: TRBJ1-1; CDR3aa: CAISETPGFDTEAFF; CDR3nt: TGTGCCATCAGTGAGACCCCGGGATTCGACACTGAAGCTTTCTTT
d_gene: .; v_gene: TRBV15; abundance: .; j_gene: TRBJ1-4; CDR3aa: CATSRRVNGEKLFF; CDR3nt: TGTGCCACCAGCCGAAGGGTTAACGGTGAAAAACTGTTTTTT
d_gene: .; v_gene: TRBV5-6; abundance: .; j_gene: TRBJ2-3; CDR3aa: CATHSFTHTDTQYF; CDR3nt: TGTGCCACCCACAGTTTCACACACACAGATACGCAGTATTTT
d_gene: .; v_gene: TRBV11-2; abundance: .; j_gene: TRBJ2-2; CDR3aa: CASSLDHWTGAGGTGELFF; CDR3nt: TGTGCCAGCAGCTTAGATCATTGGACTGGAGCAGGAGGGACCGGGGAGCTGTTTTTT
d_gene: .; v_gene: TRBV15; abundance: .; j_gene: TRBJ2-5; CDR3aa: CATSRDISGPEDETQYF; CDR3nt: TGTGCCACCAGCAGAGATATTAGCGGACCGGAGGATGAGACCCAGTACTTC
d_gene: TRBD1; v_gene: TRBV6-5; abundance: .; j_gene: TRBJ2-5; CDR3aa: CASSPTGGRETQYF; CDR3nt: TGTGCCAGCAGTCCGACAGGGGGCCGTGAGACCCAGTACTTC
d_gene: .; v_gene: TRBV5-3; abundance: many; j_gene: TRBJ2-7; CDR3aa: CARSLDEQYF; CDR3nt: TGTGCCAGAAGCTTGGACGAGCAGTACTTC
d_gene: .; v_gene: TRBV19; abundance: .; j_gene: TRBJ1-2; CDR3aa: CATEGLSYGYTF; CDR3nt: TGTGCCACCGAGGGGCTATCCTATGGCTACACCTTC
d_gene: .; v_gene: TRBV9; abundance: once; j_gene: TRBJ1-3; CDR3aa: CASSPAGNSGNTIYF; CDR3nt: TGTGCCAGCAGCCCCGCAGGGAATTCTGGAAACACCATATATTTT
d_gene: TRBD1; v_gene: TRBV28; abundance: .; j_gene: TRBJ1-4; CDR3aa: CASSGGTGREKLFF; CDR3nt: TGTGCCAGCAGTGGGGGGACAGGGAGAGAAAAACTGTTTTTT
d_gene: TRBD1; v_gene: TRBV29-1; abundance: .; j_gene: TRBJ1-1; CDR3aa: CSVEDLIGTGIDTEAFF; CDR3nt: TGCAGCGTTGAAGATCTGATCGGGACAGGGATTGACACTGAAGCTTTCTTT
d_gene: .; v_gene: TRBV3-1/TRBV3-2; abundance: .; j_gene: TRBJ1-2; CDR3aa: CASSDGNYGYTF; CDR3nt: TGTGCCAGCAGTGACGGGAACTATGGCTACACCTTC
d_gene: TRBD1; v_gene: TRBV30; abundance: .; j_gene: TRBJ1-6; CDR3aa: CAWSVDRGPSPLHF; CDR3nt: TGTGCCTGGAGTGTAGACAGGGGGCCGTCACCCCTCCACTTT
d_gene: .; v_gene: TRBV15; abundance: .; j_gene: TRBJ2-1; CDR3aa: CATSTESEQFF; CDR3nt: TGTGCCACCAGCACCGAGAGTGAGCAGTTCTTC
d_gene: TRBD1; v_gene: TRBV5-4; abundance: .; j_gene: TRBJ2-3; CDR3aa: CASSHPGQGVGDTQYF; CDR3nt: TGTGCCAGCAGCCACCCCGGACAGGGAGTGGGAGATACGCAGTATTTT
d_gene: .; v_gene: TRBV6-5; abundance: .; j_gene: TRBJ2-1; CDR3aa: CASRLYNEQFF; CDR3nt: TGTGCCAGCAGGCTATACAATGAGCAGTTCTTC
d_gene: TRBD1; v_gene: TRBV6-6; abundance: .; j_gene: TRBJ2-1; CDR3aa: CASSYSGTGGNEQFF; CDR3nt: TGTGCCAGCAGTTACTCGGGGACAGGGGGTAATGAGCAGTTCTTC
d_gene: TRBD1; v_gene: TRBV28; abundance: .; j_gene: TRBJ2-7; CDR3aa: CASSPPGTVLYEQYF; CDR3nt: TGTGCCAGCAGTCCACCTGGGACAGTCTTGTACGAGCAGTACTTC
d_gene: TRBD2; v_gene: TRBV5-1; abundance: once; j_gene: TRBJ2-3; CDR3aa: CASSVSGSSADTQYF; CDR3nt: TGCGCCAGCAGCGTTAGCGGGAGTTCGGCAGATACGCAGTATTTT
d_gene: TRBD1; v_gene: TRBV15; abundance: .; j_gene: TRBJ1-2; CDR3aa: CATSGTGTGGNYGYTF; CDR3nt: TGTGCCACCAGCGGTACCGGGACAGGGGGTAACTATGGCTACACCTTC
d_gene: .; v_gene: TRBV3-1/TRBV3-2; abundance: .; j_gene: TRBJ1-3; CDR3aa: CASSQDLANTIYF; CDR3nt: TGTGCCAGCAGCCAAGATTTAGCAAACACCATATATTTT
d_gene: .; v_gene: TRBV7-8; abundance: .; j_gene: TRBJ1-1; CDR3aa: CASSLGASAFF; CDR3nt: TGTGCCAGCAGCTTAGGGGCATCGGCTTTCTTT